Sequencing of this T cell receptor beta chain was carried out in a study of blood T cell repertoires in COVID-19. Study summary: The United States, Italy and Spain supplied acute and convalescent COVID-19 samples. Sources were T cells, B-cell-depleted T cells, or PBMCs; the material itself was cDNA or gDNA.

Categorization into cohorts depended on clinical history that participants reported. Symptom resolution, clearance, or two negative PCRs marked donors in Cohort 3 as recovered. Here immunoSEQ multiplex PCR was the method, and the copy in TCRdb shows in-frame clones only, minus some. This sample has roughly 250,000 clones, with 75% to 90% found just once. The length of the CDR3 is 15 residues. V dropped 2 bases and J dropped 8 bases, with 13 bases sitting between them. Germline V lookup: CDR1 ENHRY, CDR2 SYGVKD. V gene TRBV10-3 combines with J gene TRBJ1-6; D may be TRBD1 (6 bases). The sequence was obtained from a woman under 30 who had recovered from COVID-19. Sequences were obtained from PBMCs or T cells enriched from blood (not recorded which). The CDR3 loop reads CAISEMAGVDSPLHF. The DNA for the CDR3 is TGTGCCATCAGTGAGATGGCAGGGGTAGATTCACCCCTCCACTTT.